The present TCR beta chain was sequenced within a study of T cell repertoires in ileal Crohn's disease. The overall study: The M6 sample came from neoterminal ileum during colonoscopy after surgery.

In regard to this clone: Its target is not known.

Sequencing used immunoSEQ multiplex PCR; TCRdb keeps in-frame clones, though not all of them. The sample yields 55,000 to 65,000 clones, about 89% seen once. CDR3 length equals 15 residues. V was shortened by 7 bases and J by 0 bases, with 13 bases between the two germline ends. Germline V gene data show CDR1 as LNHDA and CDR2 as SQIVND (reference sequence). Time point meaning: neoterminal ileum biopsy at postoperative endoscopy, about 6 months after surgery. Study-wide results and caveats: All patients with clonality above 26.8% had endoscopic recurrence. Clonal expansions were more frequent in active smokers than non-smokers at surgery.

What was sequenced was ileal tissue. The source is an adult with Crohn's disease. The V and J genes are TRBV19 and TRBJ1-5; D is uncertain. The CDR3 coding sequence is TGTGCCAGTACCTCCCAACTAAATAGCAATCAGCCCCAGCATTTT. It codes for CASTSQLNSNQPQHF.